This T cell receptor beta chain was sequenced in a study of blood T cell repertoires in COVID-19. Study in general: In each case, the material was cDNA or gDNA derived from T cells, B-cell-depleted T cells, or PBMCs.

There are 14 residues in the CDR3. Germline V gene data show CDR1 as LNHDA and CDR2 as SQIVND (reference sequence). After removal of 6 bases from V and 5 bases from J, the junction contained 6 bases not matched to a gene. During active infection, Seattle patients enrolled and were then monitored through disease. Original methodology: Amplification of reference gene primers provided the estimated nucleated cell counts. The method was immunoSEQ multiplex PCR; TCRdb's version includes in-frame clones alone and lacks a portion of them. D and trimming come from the DNA, and the V and J calls and clone size come from that table. This table holds 430,000 or so clones, approximately 90% found once.

This receptor was identified in a man aged 18-30 years with COVID-19, enrolled during active disease. Sequencing was carried out using peripheral blood. The J gene is TRBJ2-3, the V gene TRBV19; 9 bases match TRBD2. CDR3 protein: CASRGGRARDTQYF. CDR3 nucleotides: TGTGCCAGTAGGGGCGGGAGGGCCCGAGATACGCAGTATTTT.